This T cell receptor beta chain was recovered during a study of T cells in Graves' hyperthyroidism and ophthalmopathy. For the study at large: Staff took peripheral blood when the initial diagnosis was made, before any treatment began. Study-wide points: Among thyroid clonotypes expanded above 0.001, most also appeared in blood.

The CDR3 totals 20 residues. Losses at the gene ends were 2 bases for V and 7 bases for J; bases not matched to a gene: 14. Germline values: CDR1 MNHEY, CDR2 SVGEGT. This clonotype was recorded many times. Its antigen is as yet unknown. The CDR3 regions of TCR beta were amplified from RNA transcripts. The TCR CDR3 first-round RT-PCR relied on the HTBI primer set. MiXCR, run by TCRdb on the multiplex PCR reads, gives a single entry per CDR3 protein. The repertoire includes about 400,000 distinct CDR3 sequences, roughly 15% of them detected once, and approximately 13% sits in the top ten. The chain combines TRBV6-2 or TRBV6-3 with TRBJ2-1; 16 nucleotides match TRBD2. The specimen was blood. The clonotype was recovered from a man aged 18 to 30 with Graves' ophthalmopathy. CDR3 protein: CASSYTTGLAGGFGGNEQFF. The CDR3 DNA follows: TGTGCCAGCAGTTACACAACGGGACTAGCGGGAGGGTTTGGTGGAAATGAGCAGTTCTTC.